The clone carrying this TCR beta chain turned up a few times. This entry belongs to a study of cytomegalovirus exposure and HLA in healthy donors. The PCR ran on 60 Vbeta and 13 Jbeta primers. TCRdb's copy holds only in-frame clones and misses some; the assay was immunoSEQ multiplex PCR. Counted here are some 200,000 clones, 70% occurring once; the ten biggest clones make up roughly 2.5%. Sequencing input: PBMCs. This clonotype originated in a man aged 40-55 years in good health and CMV-seropositive.

CDR3 DNA: TGTGCCAGCAGGGGGTTGGGGGGGCTGGAAGCTTTCTTT. It translates to CASRGLGGLEAFF. V and J are TRBV6-5 and TRBJ1-1; D is perhaps TRBD1 (6 bases). This CDR3 has 13 amino acids. V was clipped by 6 bases and J by 8 bases, with 16 bases between them. Germline CDR1 MNHEY, CDR2 SVGAGI.